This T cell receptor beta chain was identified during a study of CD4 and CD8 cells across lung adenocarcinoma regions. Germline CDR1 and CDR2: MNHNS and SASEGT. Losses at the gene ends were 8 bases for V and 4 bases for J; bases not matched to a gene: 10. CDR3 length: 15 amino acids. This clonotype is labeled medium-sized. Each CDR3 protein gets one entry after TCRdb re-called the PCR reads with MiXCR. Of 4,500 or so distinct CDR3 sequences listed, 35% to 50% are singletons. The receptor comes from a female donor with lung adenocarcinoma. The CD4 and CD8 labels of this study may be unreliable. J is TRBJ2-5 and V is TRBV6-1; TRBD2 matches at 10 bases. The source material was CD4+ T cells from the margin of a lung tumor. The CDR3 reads CASAYLAGEGETQYF. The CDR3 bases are TGTGCCAGCGCATACCTAGCGGGAGAGGGAGAGACCCAGTACTTC.